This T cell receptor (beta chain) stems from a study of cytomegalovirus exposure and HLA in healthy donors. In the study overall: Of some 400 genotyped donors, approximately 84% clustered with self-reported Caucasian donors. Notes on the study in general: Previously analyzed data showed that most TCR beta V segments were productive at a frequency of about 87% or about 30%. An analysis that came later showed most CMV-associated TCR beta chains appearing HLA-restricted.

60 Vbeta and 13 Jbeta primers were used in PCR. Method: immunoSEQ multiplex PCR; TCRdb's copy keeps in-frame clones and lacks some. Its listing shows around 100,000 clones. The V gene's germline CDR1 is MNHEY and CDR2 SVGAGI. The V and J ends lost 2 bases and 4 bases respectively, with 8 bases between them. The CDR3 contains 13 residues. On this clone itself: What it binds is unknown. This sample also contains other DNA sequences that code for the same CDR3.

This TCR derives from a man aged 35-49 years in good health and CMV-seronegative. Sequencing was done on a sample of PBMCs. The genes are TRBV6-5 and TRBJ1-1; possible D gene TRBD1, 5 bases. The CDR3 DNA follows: TGTGCCAGCAGTTACGGAGGGGCCACTGAAGCTTTCTTT. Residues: CASSYGGATEAFF.